This T cell receptor (beta chain) appears in the sequencing data of a study of post-analysis software for immune sequencing data (dated by TCRdb to about 2015). The study in broad terms: Relapsing-remitting, secondary progressive and progressive-relapsing multiple sclerosis were recorded as disease courses, and subtype annotation was lacking for some patients. The multiple sclerosis patient repertoires were compared with under 13 previously published healthy control repertoires from donors aged about 6 to 28 years. A subset of samples was prepared in parallel using single-end sample barcoding, then pooled and co-amplified after Illumina adapter ligation.

The CDR1 and CDR2 encoded by the germline V gene are SGDLS and YYNGEE. Measured from the cysteine to the phenylalanine, the CDR3 is 11 residues long. CDR3 DNA is the only sequence kept; it has 33 bases, read in frame from the first base. Relative to germline, V is 2 bases shorter and J is 3 bases shorter, with 2 bases between their ends. Library method: PCR. Data came from an Illumina HiSeq 2500. Unique molecular identifiers were incorporated into TCR beta cDNA libraries to reduce PCR and sequencing biases. Per 1 to 10 million input T cells, some 500,000 cDNA molecules were obtained, such that each molecule approximated one T cell. Patient libraries were prepared and sequenced with the same protocol used for the earlier healthy control dataset. Within a given batch, samples were prepared together, multiplexed and sequenced on the same HiSeq lane. In the source study's methods: Raw barcoded reads were processed with MIGEC, and single-read molecular identifier groups were discarded before consensus assembly and CDR3 extraction. Clonotype tables were post-analysed with VDJtools, normalizing diversity by down-sampling all datasets to the smallest sample size. Repertoire overlap clustering matched CDR3 amino acid but not nucleotide sequences to correct batch-related cross-sample contamination. The raw public reads went through TCRdb reprocessing: fastp at Q25, MiXCR clone calling, in-frame beta chains kept. When rows share a CDR3 protein, they turn into one entry using the most common DNA and genes. These V and J calls derive from TCRdb rather than the authors' analysis. In this sample the table shows around 700,000 distinct CDR3 sequences, over 45% of which occur a single time. 10% to 12% of the sample is in the top ten clones.

TCR beta repertoires were profiled from peripheral blood of roughly 13 young patients with multiple sclerosis to demonstrate the VDJtools post-analysis software. The multiple sclerosis patients were children and adolescents ranging in age from about 6 to 17 years. This clonotype occurred a few times. This receptor's antigen is unknown. The record has no base qualities; no much larger clone is one base away. General study outcomes and caveats: Multiple sclerosis patients had significantly lower normalized Chao1 diversity than controls, a result that suggests substantial peripheral T-cell clonal expansion. Patients showed significantly higher frequencies than controls for about five TRBV segments, among them TRBV5-6, TRBV5-1 and TRBV20-1. The multiple sclerosis patient group was slightly younger than the control group. When samples were clustered directly using the F measure, samples prepared in the same batch co-clustered strongly, which prompted a batch-effect correction.

Sequenced sample: blood. The sequence links TRBV9 to TRBJ1-1, with no D gene named confidently. The receptor comes from a girl under 10 years old with multiple sclerosis. The DNA reads TGTGCCAGCAGCGTGGACACTGAAGCTTTCTTT. Its translation is CASSVDTEAFF.